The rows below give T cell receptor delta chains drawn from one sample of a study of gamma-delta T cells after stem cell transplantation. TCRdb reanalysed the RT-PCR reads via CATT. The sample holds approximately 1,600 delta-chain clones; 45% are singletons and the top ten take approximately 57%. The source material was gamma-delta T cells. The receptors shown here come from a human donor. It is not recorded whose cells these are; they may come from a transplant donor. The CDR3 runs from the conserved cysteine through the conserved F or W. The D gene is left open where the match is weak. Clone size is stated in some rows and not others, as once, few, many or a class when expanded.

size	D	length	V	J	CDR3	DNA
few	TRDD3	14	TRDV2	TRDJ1	CACDTLLGDLKLIF	TGTGCCTGTGACACCTTACTGGGGGACCTTAAACTCATCTTT
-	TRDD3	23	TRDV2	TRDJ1	CACGTVGVTGGERERRDPDKLIF	TGTGCCTGTGGCACCGTAGGGGTTACTGGGGGAGAACGAGAGAGGAGGGATCCGGATAAACTCATCTTT
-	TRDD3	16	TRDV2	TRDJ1	CACDTIPGGTENKLIF	TGTGCCTGTGACACGATACCTGGGGGCACAGAAAATAAACTCATCTTT
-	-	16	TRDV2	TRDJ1	CACDTVEGSVTDKLIF	TGTGCCTGTGACACCGTCGAAGGCTCGGTCACCGATAAACTCATCTTT
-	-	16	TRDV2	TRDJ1	CACEPLAPNGPDKLIF	TGTGCCTGTGAGCCACTGGCCCCGAACGGGCCCGATAAACTCATCTTT
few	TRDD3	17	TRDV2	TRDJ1	CACDPVLGDIVTDKLIF	TGTGCCTGTGATCCGGTACTGGGGGATATTGTAACCGATAAACTCATCTTT
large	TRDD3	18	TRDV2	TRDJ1	CACDHVLGDTRNTDKLIF	TGTGCCTGTGACCACGTACTGGGGGATACGCGTAACACCGATAAACTCATCTTT
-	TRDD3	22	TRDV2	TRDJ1	CACDTLTSLEVLGESYTDKLIF	TGTGCCTGTGACACCTTGACGTCCCTCGAAGTACTGGGGGAATCGTACACCGATAAACTCATCTTT
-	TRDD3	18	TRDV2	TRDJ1	CACDTLTVGDPYTDKLIF	TGTGCCTGTGACACGTTAACCGTGGGGGACCCGTACACCGATAAACTCATCTTT
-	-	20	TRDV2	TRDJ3	CACDTVNTRSTAWDTLQMFF	TGTGCCTGTGACACCGTTAACACTCGGTCAACGGCCTGGGACACCCTACAGATGTTTTTC
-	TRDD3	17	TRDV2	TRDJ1	CACDTLGETPLKRKLIF	TGTGCCTGTGACACGCTGGGGGAGACCCCCCTAAAAAGGAAACTCATCTTT